Below, one T cell receptor beta chain is given with its context. This record comes from a study of shared clonotypes between healthy human individuals. The CDR3 consists of 13 residues. Per the germline V gene, CDR1 is MGHDK and CDR2 is SYGVNS. V gave up 1 base and J gave up 8 bases, with 8 bases separating them. Assay execution took place at the deep level. Clones were read by immunoSEQ multiplex PCR, and TCRdb kept only the in-frame ones, dropping some. The repertoire holds 2 million to 2.5 million clones, with roughly 92% as singletons. The donors, healthy adults who were HIV-negative, had experienced no recent acute infections or vaccinations.

This chain uses TRBV25-1 with TRBJ1-4, with unresolved D. Sequenced input: naive CD4+ T cells from PBMCs. Specified subset: CD45RA+ positively selected. This sequence originates from a man aged 18 to 30 in good health. Some clones in this sample may be carry-over from other donors' samples. Here the CDR3 reads CASSEFGREKLFF. The CDR3 DNA reads TGTGCCAGCAGTGAATTTGGGCGGGAAAAACTGTTTTTT.